This TCR beta chain comes out of a study of beta chain features in type 1 diabetes. The CDR3 is 15 amino acids. Germline CDR1 reads LGHNA; CDR2 reads YSLEER. J lost 3 bases, V lost 0 bases, and 0 bases had no gene match. This clone was seen just once. Its antigen is still unknown. Whole-study findings and limits: For patients, the naive, central memory and Treg TCRB repertoires appeared more alike than for healthy donors. Any PCR bias toward short templates would affect both groups alike. In every one of the four CD4+ subsets, TCRB CDR3s were moderately but significantly shorter in Type 1 diabetes patients.

Only one heparinised blood draw was taken per donor, and its volume averaged about 116 mL. CD45RO/CCR7/CD25/CD127/CD95/CD27 staining was used to isolate CD4+ naive, central memory, regulatory and stem cell-like memory cells by sorting. cDNA synthesis used the whole RNA isolate, giving expressed TCRB sequences. TCRdb's table, derived via immunoSEQ multiplex PCR, lists solely in-frame clones and lacks some. The repertoire includes 200,000 to 300,000 clones, roughly a tenth of them detected once, and about 0.018% sits in the top ten. Sample: naive CD4+ T cells from blood. This clonotype was obtained from a man aged 30 to 45 with type 1 diabetes. V and J are TRBV4-3 and TRBJ2-3, with 10 positions matching TRBD2. The CDR3 nucleotides are TGCGCCAGCAGCCAAGAACTAGCGGGAACAGATACGCAGTATTTT. This sequence encodes CASSQELAGTDTQYF.